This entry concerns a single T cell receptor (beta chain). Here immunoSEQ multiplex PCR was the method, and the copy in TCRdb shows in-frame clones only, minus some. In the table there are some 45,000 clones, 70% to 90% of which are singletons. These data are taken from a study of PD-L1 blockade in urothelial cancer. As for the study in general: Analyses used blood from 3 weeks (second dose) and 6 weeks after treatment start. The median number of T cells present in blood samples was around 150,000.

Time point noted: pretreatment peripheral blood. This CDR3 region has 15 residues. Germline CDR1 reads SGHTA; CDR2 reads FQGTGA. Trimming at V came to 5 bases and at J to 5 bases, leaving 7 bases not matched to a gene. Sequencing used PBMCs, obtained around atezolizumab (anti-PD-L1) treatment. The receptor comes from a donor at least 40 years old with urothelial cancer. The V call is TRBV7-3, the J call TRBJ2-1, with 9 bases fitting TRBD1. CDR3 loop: CASSPGTGSHNEQFF. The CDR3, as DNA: TGTGCCAGCAGCCCCGGGACAGGGAGTCACAATGAGCAGTTCTTC.